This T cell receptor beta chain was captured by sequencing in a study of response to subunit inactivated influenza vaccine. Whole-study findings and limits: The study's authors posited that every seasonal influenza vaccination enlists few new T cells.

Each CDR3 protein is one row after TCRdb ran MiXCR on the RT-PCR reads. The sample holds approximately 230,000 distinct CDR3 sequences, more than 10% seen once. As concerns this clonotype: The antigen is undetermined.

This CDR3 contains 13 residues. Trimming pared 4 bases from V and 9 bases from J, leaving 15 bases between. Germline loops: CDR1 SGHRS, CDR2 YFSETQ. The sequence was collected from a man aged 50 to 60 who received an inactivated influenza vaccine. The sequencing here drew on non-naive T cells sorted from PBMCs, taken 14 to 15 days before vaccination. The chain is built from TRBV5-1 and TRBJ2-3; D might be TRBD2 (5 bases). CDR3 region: CASSITGGPTQYF. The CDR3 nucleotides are TGCGCCAGCAGCATAACGGGCGGGCCGACGCAGTATTTT.